This T cell receptor (beta chain) was recovered during a study of shared clonotypes between healthy human individuals. This table comes from immunoSEQ multiplex PCR, and its TCRdb copy is limited to in-frame clones, with some not included. The table has 2.3 million or so clones, 80% to 95% seen once. Trimming pared 2 bases from V and 8 bases from J, leaving 12 bases between. This CDR3 is 14 amino acids long. CDR1 and CDR2 from the germline V gene are MNHNY and SVGAGI (reference sequence). Each donor was a Caucasian adult residing in Nashville, Tennessee. The chain is built from TRBV6-6 and TRBJ1-4; D gene unclear. Specimen: naive CD4+ T cells from PBMCs. The subset here: CD45RA+ positively selected. The TCR comes from a man aged 18 to 30 in good health. Some clones in this sample may be carry-over from other donors' samples. CDR3 DNA: TGTGCCAGCAGTTACGGGCGGTCGAACGAAAAACTGTTTTTT. Translation: CASSYGRSNEKLFF.